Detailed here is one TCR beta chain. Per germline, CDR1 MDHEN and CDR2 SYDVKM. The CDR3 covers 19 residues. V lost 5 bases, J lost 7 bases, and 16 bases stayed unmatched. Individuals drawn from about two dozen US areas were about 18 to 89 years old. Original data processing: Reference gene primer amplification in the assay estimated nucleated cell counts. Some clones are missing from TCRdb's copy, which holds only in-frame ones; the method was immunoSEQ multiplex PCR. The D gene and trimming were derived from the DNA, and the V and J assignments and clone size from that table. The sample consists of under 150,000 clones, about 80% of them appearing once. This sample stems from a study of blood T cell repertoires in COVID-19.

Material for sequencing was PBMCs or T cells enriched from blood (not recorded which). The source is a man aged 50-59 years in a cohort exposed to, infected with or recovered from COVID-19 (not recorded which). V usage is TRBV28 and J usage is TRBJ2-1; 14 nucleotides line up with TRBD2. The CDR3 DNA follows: TGTGCCAGCAGTACAGAATACCCGGGACTAGCGGGAGATCTGAATGAGCAGTTCTTC. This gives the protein CASSTEYPGLAGDLNEQFF.